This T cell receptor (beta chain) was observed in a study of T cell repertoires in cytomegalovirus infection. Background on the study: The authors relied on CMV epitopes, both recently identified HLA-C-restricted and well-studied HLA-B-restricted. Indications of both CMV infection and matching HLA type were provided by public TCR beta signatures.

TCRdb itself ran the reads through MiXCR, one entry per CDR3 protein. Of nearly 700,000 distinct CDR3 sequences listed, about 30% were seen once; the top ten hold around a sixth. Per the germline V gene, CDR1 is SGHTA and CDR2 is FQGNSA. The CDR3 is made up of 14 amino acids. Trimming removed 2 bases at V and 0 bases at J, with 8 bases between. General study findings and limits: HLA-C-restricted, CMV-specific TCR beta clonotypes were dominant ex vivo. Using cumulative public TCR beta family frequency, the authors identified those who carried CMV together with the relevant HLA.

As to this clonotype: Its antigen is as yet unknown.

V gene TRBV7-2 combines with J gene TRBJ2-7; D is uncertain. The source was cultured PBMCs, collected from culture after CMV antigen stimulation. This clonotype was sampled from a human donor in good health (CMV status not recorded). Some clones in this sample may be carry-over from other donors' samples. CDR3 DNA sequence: TGTGCCAGCAGCTTATCTCTAAACTCCTACGAGCAGTACTTC. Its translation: CASSLSLNSYEQYF.